This T cell receptor (beta chain) was recovered during a study of T cells in localized non-small cell lung cancer. The V gene's germline CDR1 is DFQATT and CDR2 SNEGSKA (reference sequence). CDR3 size: 11 residues. Overall study results and limits: Uninvolved adjacent lung, not tumor, had the highest T cell clonality. Only one tumor region went through sequencing, so heterogeneity may still be there.

Produced via immunoSEQ multiplex PCR; TCRdb's table is partial and in-frame only. The sample lists 35,000 to 45,000 clones, around 79% occurring once. A remark on this clone: Its antigen is unidentified.

The starting material was PBMCs, obtained before any cancer treatment. This clonotype was obtained from a woman aged 35 to 75 with stage II squamous cell lung carcinoma. The chain uses TRBV20-1 and TRBJ1-1; the D gene is possibly TRBD1 (6 bases). DNA of the CDR3: TGCAGCCTAGACTCAAGGGGGGTAGCTTTCTTT. Translated: CSLDSRGVAFF.